This T cell receptor (beta chain) comes out of a study of T cells in narcolepsy. This clone was counted once. Measured with immunoSEQ multiplex PCR; TCRdb has only the in-frame clones, and not every one. The sample carries about 36,000 clones, over 65% recorded once. The sequence derives from a human donor in good health. The sequenced material came from memory (CD45RA-) CD4+ T cells from blood.

The CDR3 region has the DNA TGTGCCAGCAGCCAAAACTGGGACCCTGGAAACACCATATATTTT. Translation gives CASSQNWDPGNTIYF. This chain uses TRBV6-1 with TRBJ1-3; D is perhaps TRBD1 (5 bases). Looked up from germline, CDR1 is MNHNS and CDR2 is SASEGT. V was trimmed by 6 bases and J by 2 bases, leaving 14 bases between them. This CDR3 contains 15 residues.